The T cell receptor beta chain under discussion was sequenced for a study of cytomegalovirus exposure and HLA in healthy donors. Study summary: Early released data had tens of millions of unique TCRs, all coming from HLA-typed donors.

Healthy bone marrow donors supplied every sample. Study-level results: Because they were indistinguishable, some V segments, including TRBV6-2 and TRBV6-3, were excluded. Many donors shared some public TCRs, even though most TCR sequences were rare.

PCR used 60 Vbeta primers and 13 Jbeta primers. Clones were read by immunoSEQ multiplex PCR, and TCRdb kept only the in-frame ones, dropping some. Of roughly 190,000 clones in the sample, about 85% were seen once. Points on this clone: Its antigen is unknown.

V dropped 4 bases and J dropped 4; count of bases not matched to a gene: 9. Looked up from germline, CDR1 is SGHKS and CDR2 is YYEKEE (reference sequence). The CDR3 length is 16 residues. V gene TRBV5-5 combines with J gene TRBJ2-3; TRBD2 aligns across 10 bases. Sample: PBMCs. The sequence came from a woman in her fifties or sixties in good health and CMV-seronegative. DNA for the CDR3: TGTGCCAGCAGCGGACCGGGACTAGCGATATCAGATACGCAGTATTTT. Its protein product is CASSGPGLAISDTQYF.